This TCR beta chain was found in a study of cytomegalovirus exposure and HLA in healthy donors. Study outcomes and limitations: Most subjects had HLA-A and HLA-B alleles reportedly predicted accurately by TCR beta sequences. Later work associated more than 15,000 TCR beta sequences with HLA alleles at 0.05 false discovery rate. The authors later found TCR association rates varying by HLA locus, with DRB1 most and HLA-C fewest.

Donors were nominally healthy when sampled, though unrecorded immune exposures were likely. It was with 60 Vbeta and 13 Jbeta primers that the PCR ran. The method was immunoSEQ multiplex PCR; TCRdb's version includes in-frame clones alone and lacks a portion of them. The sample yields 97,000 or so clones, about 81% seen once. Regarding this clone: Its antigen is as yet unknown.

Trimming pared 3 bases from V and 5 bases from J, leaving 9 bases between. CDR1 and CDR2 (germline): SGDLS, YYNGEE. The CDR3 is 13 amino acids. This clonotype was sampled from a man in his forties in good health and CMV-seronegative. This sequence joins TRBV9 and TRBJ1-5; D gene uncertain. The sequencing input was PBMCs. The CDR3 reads CASSALSDQPQHF. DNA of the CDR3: TGTGCCAGCAGCGCCTTATCGGATCAGCCCCAGCATTTT.